The rows below give T cell receptor beta chains drawn from one sample of a study of regulatory T cells in long-lasting Graves disease. TCRdb re-called the multiplex PCR reads with MiXCR, one entry per CDR3 protein. Of roughly 530,000 distinct CDR3 sequences listed, 15% to 20% are singletons. This same sample was also part of a study on T cells in Graves' hyperthyroidism and ophthalmopathy.

The sample here was peripheral blood mononuclear cells (PBMCs), taken at new diagnosis, from a patient treated with antithyroid drugs. The origin of the receptors is a woman aged 40 to 65 with Graves disease. CDR3s include the opening cysteine and the closing phenylalanine or tryptophan. A D gene is named only where the DNA matches it firmly. Some rows mark clone size as missing; the rest say once, few, many or name a class of expanded clone.

TRBJ2-1,.,TRBV5-1,.,TGCGCCAGCACCCCCCCTGGGCTGTACAATGAGCAGTTCTTC,CASTPPGLYNEQFF
TRBJ2-3,few,TRBV19,.,TGTGCCACCAGACCGGGACTCGCTAGCACAGATACGCAGTATTTT,CATRPGLASTDTQYF
TRBJ1-1,many,TRBV6-1,.,TGTGCCACCCAACTTAACCTTCAGGGGCGAACTTTCTTT,CATQLNLQGRTFF
TRBJ2-7,.,TRBV10-3,TRBD2,TGTGCCATCAGTGAGTCGGAAGGACTAGCTCTTTTCGAGCAGTACTTC,CAISESEGLALFEQYF
TRBJ2-2,many,TRBV27,TRBD1,TGTGCCAGCAGTCCAGACAGGGTCGGATTGGCCGGGGAGCTGTTTTTT,CASSPDRVGLAGELFF
TRBJ2-1,many,TRBV20-1,TRBD2,TGCAGTGCTATAGGACTAGCCCTACACAATGAGCAGTTCTTC,CSAIGLALHNEQFF
TRBJ2-3,.,TRBV20-1,.,TGCAGTGCTAGAGATAACAGGGGAGGAACAGATACGCAGTATTTT,CSARDNRGGTDTQYF
TRBJ1-1,many,TRBV7-9,TRBD1,TGTGCCAGCAGCCCCACAGGCAGGGGGCAGAACACTGAAGCTTTCTTT,CASSPTGRGQNTEAFF
TRBJ1-5,.,TRBV14,.,TGTGCCAGCAGCCAAGTGGAGTATAGCAATCAGCCCCAGCATTTT,CASSQVEYSNQPQHF
TRBJ2-7,many,TRBV30,.,TGTGCCTGGAGTACCGGACAAGGACCCGAGCAGTACTTC,CAWSTGQGPEQYF
TRBJ2-7,many,TRBV6-1,TRBD1,TGTGCCAGCACCCTGACAGGACAGGGCTACGAGCAGTACTTC,CASTLTGQGYEQYF
TRBJ1-6,few,TRBV6-9,.,TGTGCCAGCAGTTACTGGAGGGGGGGGGATTCACCCCTCCACTTT,CASSYWRGGDSPLHF
TRBJ1-1,many,TRBV11-3,TRBD1,TGTGCCAGCAGCCCCCGGTTTCAGGGGGTATGGACTGAAGCTTTCTTT,CASSPRFQGVWTEAFF
TRBJ2-1,few,TRBV27,TRBD2,TGTGCCAGCAGGGGGGGGGGGTCCTACAATGAGCAGTTCTTC,CASRGGGSYNEQFF
TRBJ2-3,many,TRBV2,.,TGTGCCAGCTCGTCTCAGGGACCGACAGATACGCAGTATTTT,CASSSQGPTDTQYF
TRBJ1-3,few,TRBV18,.,TGTGCCAGCTCACCCAGCGTCCCGACAGCCTCTGGAAACACCATATATTTT,CASSPSVPTASGNTIYF